This T cell receptor (beta chain) was obtained from a study of human T cells and chemical hapten exposure. The study's findings and limits: Among expanded TCRs, significantly more large CDR3 similarity clusters formed than among controls.

As the library was built, unique molecular identifiers were attached to individual cDNA molecules. Original processing notes: With a range of about 23,224 to 750,000, the median per sample was around 97,000 TCRs. One entry per CDR3 protein, called by TCRdb with MiXCR from the RACE reads. TCRdb assigned the V and J calls; the authors' analysis was not used. The data hold some 90,000 distinct CDR3 sequences, with about 9% observed a single time. Documented time point: pre-sensitization, week 0. Treatment here: therapeutic diphenylcyclopropenone sensitization with weekly scalp DPC. Venepuncture was done earlier than the placement of each patch test. This CDR3 has 17 amino acids. The V end lost 0 bases, the J end lost 0 bases, and 15 bases lay between the germline ends. In germline, CDR1 is SGHRS, CDR2 YFSETQ. At least ten counts were recorded for this clonotype. The target antigen is unknown.

V usage is TRBV5-1 and J usage is TRBJ1-2; possibly TRBD1 for D (6 bases). The clonotype was recovered from a man aged 35-49 years with alopecia areata. Some clones in this sample may be carry-over from other donors' samples. The material sequenced was whole blood, taken in connection with sensitization to the hapten diphenylcyclopropenone (DPC). The CDR3 DNA follows: TGCGCCAGCAGCTTGGGGCTGCTGGGGGCGGCTAACTATGGCTACACCTTC. It codes for CASSLGLLGAANYGYTF.